The present TCR beta chain was sequenced within a study of OX40 agonist ivuxolimab in advanced cancers. Using immunoSEQ multiplex PCR, the repertoire was profiled, and TCRdb retains in-frame clones only, with some absent. The profile shows some 45,000 clones, about 86% of them singletons. CDR1 is LNHDA and CDR2 is SQIVND in the germline V gene (reference sequence). Trimming took 2 bases from V and 5 from J, leaving 9 bases between them. This CDR3 region has 13 residues. This chain links TRBV19 with TRBJ1-1; D gene uncertain. The sequence was obtained from an adult with an advanced solid tumor such as melanoma, head and neck, liver or kidney cancer. Material: CD4+ or CD8+ T cells sorted from blood, obtained in a trial of the OX40 agonist ivuxolimab. The CDR3 here is CASSIYLETEAFF. CDR3 DNA: TGTGCCAGTAGTATATATTTGGAGACTGAAGCTTTCTTT.